This T cell receptor (beta chain) stems from a study of blood T cell repertoires in COVID-19. In the study overall: Sites in the United States, Italy and Spain provided acute and convalescent COVID-19 samples. Nucleic acid was either cDNA or gDNA, and it came from T cells, B-cell-depleted T cells, or PBMCs.

Original processing methods: Estimation of nucleated cell counts was performed using reference gene primer amplification. TCRdb's copy holds only in-frame clones and misses some; the assay was immunoSEQ multiplex PCR. From that table come the V and J calls and clone size; the DNA was used to work out D and trimming. The sample includes about 43,000 clones, roughly 87% of them seen just once. Germline assignment: CDR1 LNHNV and CDR2 YYDKDF (reference sequence). With 8 bases clipped from V and 8 bases from J, the junction kept 9 bases outside the gene matches. The CDR3 is 13 residues long. The receptor comes from a man aged 60 to 75 with active COVID-19. This chain joins TRBV15 and TRBJ1-2; 9 bases map to TRBD1. Sequenced material: peripheral blood. CDR3 residues: CATFYRGPSGYTF. The CDR3 DNA sequence: TGTGCCACCTTTTACAGGGGGCCGAGCGGCTACACCTTC. Based on the CDR3 plus reference TRBV15 and TRBJ1-2, the full variable domain is DAMVIQNPRYQVTQFGKPVTLSCSQTLNHNVMYWYQQKSSQAPKLLFHYYDKDFNNEADTPDNFQSRRPNTSFCFLDIRSPGLGDTAMYLCATFYRGPSGYTFGSGTRLTVV.